Shown below are 15 T cell receptor beta chains from a single sample sequenced in a study of blood T cell repertoires in COVID-19. Clones were sequenced by immunoSEQ multiplex PCR, and TCRdb holds only the in-frame ones, with some missing. The top ten hold over 1.1% of the sample, which has 250,000 to 350,000 clones, 84% seen once. The sample taken for sequencing was peripheral blood. These receptors originate from a human donor with COVID-19, enrolled during active disease. The donor label of this sample is uncertain.

The rearrangement uses TRBV5-1 and TRBJ1-2, with 11 bases identical to TRBD1. Germline CDR1 and CDR2: SGHRS and YFSETQ. The CDR3 is 17 residues long. The V segment lost 5 bases and the J segment 3 bases; nucleotides outside the gene matches: 12. CDR3 sequence reads: CASRKAPGQGADYGYTF. The CDR3 bases are TGCGCCAGCAGAAAAGCCCCTGGACAGGGGGCGGACTATGGCTACACCTTC. The full variable domain, rest sourced from reference TRBV5-1 and TRBJ1-2, is KAGVTQTPRYLIKTRGQQVTLSCSPISGHRSVSWYQQTPGQGLQFLFEYFSETQRNKGNFPGRFSGRQFSNSRSEMNVSTLELGDSALYLCASRKAPGQGADYGYTFGSGTRLTVV.

J is TRBJ1-3 and V is TRBV28; 9 bases are a match to TRBD1. Per the germline V gene, CDR1 is MDHEN and CDR2 is SYDVKM. The CDR3 extends over 15 amino acids. V lost 8 bases and J lost 4; bases outside the gene matches: 9. This chain's CDR3 is CASLGDRASGNTIYF. The CDR3, as DNA: TGTGCCAGCTTAGGGGACAGGGCATCGGGAAACACCATATATTTT.

The chain recombines TRBV25-1 with TRBJ1-1, with a tentative D call TRBD1 (6 bases). Germline-derived CDR1 and CDR2 are MGHDK and SYGVNS. The CDR3 runs to 14 residues. Trimming took 3 bases from V and 5 from J, leaving 13 bases between them. The CDR3 DNA sequence: TGTGCCAGCAGTGATCCAGGGGTCGCGACTGAAGCTTTCTTT. Its translation is CASSDPGVATEAFF.

The chain uses TRBV18 and TRBJ1-1; tentatively, D is TRBD1 (6 bases). Germline loops: CDR1 KGHSH, CDR2 LQKENI. Trimming shortened V by 2 bases and J by 0 bases, and 16 bases separated the two germline ends. The CDR3 length is 17 residues. The chain's CDR3 is CASSPMGAEPLNTEAFF. CDR3 in DNA: TGTGCCAGCTCACCAATGGGGGCTGAGCCTCTGAACACTGAAGCTTTCTTT. The full variable domain, in which reference TRBV18 and TRBJ1-1 provide the parts outside the CDR3, is NAGVMQNPRHLVRRRGQEARLRCSPMKGHSHVYWYRQLPEEGLKFMVYLQKENIIDESGMPKERFSAEFPKEGPSILRIQQVVRGDSAAYFCASSPMGAEPLNTEAFFGQGTRLTVV.

This clone has only one observation. The J gene is TRBJ2-7, the V gene TRBV7-3, with TRBD2 matching over 7 bases. Germline CDR1 is SGHTA and CDR2 is FQGTGA. Germline trimming cut 5 bases from V and 6 bases from J; bases unmatched to any gene: 13. The CDR3 runs to 15 residues. The CDR3 loop is CASSPNSGWASEQYF. The CDR3 DNA reads as TGTGCCAGCAGCCCCAATAGCGGGTGGGCTAGCGAGCAGTACTTC.

In its sample, this clone was seen once. The chain joins TRBV11-2 to TRBJ2-5, with D maybe TRBD1 (6 bases). Germline V CDR1 and CDR2: SGHAT, FQNNGV. Trimming took 0 bases from V and 3 from J, leaving 11 bases between them. The CDR3 contains 15 residues. The CDR3 loop is CASSLDRGTKETQYF. As DNA, the CDR3 is TGTGCCAGCAGCTTAGATCGAGGGACAAAAGAGACCCAGTACTTC.

The genes are TRBV30 and TRBJ2-5, with TRBD1 matching over 9 bases. The trim removed 3 bases at V and 2 bases at J, leaving 10 bases unmatched. CDR3 length: 16 amino acids. The germline V gene encodes CDR1 GTSNPN and CDR2 SVGIG (reference sequence). DNA of the CDR3: TGTGCCTGGAGGACCCGGGACAGGGTGGAGCAAGAGACCCAGTACTTC. It encodes CAWRTRDRVEQETQYF.

The chain couples TRBV28 to TRBJ1-2; D is possibly TRBD1 (6 bases). This CDR3 region has 15 residues. The germline CDR1 and CDR2 sequences are MDHEN and SYDVKM. The V end was cut by 2 bases, the J end by 5 bases, with 15 bases between. Here the CDR3 reads CASSLGGNDVYGYTF. CDR3 nucleotide sequence: TGTGCCAGCAGTTTAGGGGGCAACGACGTGTATGGCTACACCTTC.

A single count supports this clone. This chain links TRBV3-1 (or the pseudogene TRBV3-2) with TRBJ2-3; possible D gene TRBD2, 5 bases. Looked up from germline, CDR1 is LGHDT and CDR2 is YNNKEL (reference sequence). The V end was cut by 10 bases, the J end by 0 bases, with 14 bases between. CDR3 length equals 14 residues. CDR3 DNA sequence: TGTGCCACCTCGTCGGCGGGTAGCACAGATACGCAGTATTTT. Translation: CATSSAGSTDTQYF.

The V and J genes are TRBV14 and TRBJ1-1, with D perhaps TRBD1 (6 bases). Trimming removed 4 bases from V and 0 bases from J, with 12 bases in between. This CDR3 contains 15 residues. Germline CDR1 SGHDN, CDR2 FVKESK. CDR3 sequence: CASSPRGGLNTEAFF. The CDR3 nucleotides are TGTGCCAGCAGCCCAAGGGGGGGGCTGAACACTGAAGCTTTCTTT. The full variable domain, rest sourced from reference TRBV14 and TRBJ1-1, is EAGVTQFPSHSVIEKGQTVTLRCDPISGHDNLYWYRRVMGKEIKFLLHFVKESKQDESGMPNNRFLAERTGGTYSTLKVQPAELEDSGVYFCASSPRGGLNTEAFFGQGTRLTVV.

This clone was counted between two and nine times. V gene TRBV28 combines with J gene TRBJ1-3; D is unresolved. Germline V gives CDR1 MDHEN, CDR2 SYDVKM. With 5 bases removed from V and 1 base from J, the gap between germline ends came to 9 bases. The CDR3 is 14 residues long. The CDR3 is CASSGRDSGNTIYF. The CDR3 DNA reads TGTGCCAGCAGTGGACGGGATTCTGGAAACACCATATATTTT.

V gene TRBV28 combines with J gene TRBJ2-5; unclear D gene. The germline V and J ends were trimmed by 3 bases and 4 bases, with 9 bases remaining between them. The CDR3 contains 13 residues. Per the germline V gene, CDR1 is MDHEN and CDR2 is SYDVKM. In nucleotides, the CDR3 is TGTGCCAGCAGTTTGAATGGCGGAGAGACCCAGTACTTC. It codes for CASSLNGGETQYF.

This clone was found a few times. The chain employs TRBV4-2 and TRBJ2-4; D call uncertain. V dropped 1 base and J dropped 0 bases, with 10 bases sitting between them. This CDR3 region has 16 residues. Germline V gives CDR1 LGHNA, CDR2 YNFKEQ. This CDR3 is CASSQVTRLAKNIQYF. DNA of the CDR3: TGTGCCAGCAGCCAAGTTACGAGACTAGCCAAAAACATTCAGTACTTC.

The sample holds one count of this clone. The rearrangement links TRBV29-1 to TRBJ2-2; TRBD2 matches 11 bases. Germline V lookup: CDR1 SQVTM, CDR2 ANQGSEA. The junction had 6 bases not matched to a gene; V was cut back by 6 bases and J by 3 bases. The CDR3 has 15 amino acids. CDR3 sequence reads: CSVGGTSGDTGELFF. DNA of the CDR3: TGCAGCGTCGGGGGGACTAGCGGAGACACCGGGGAGCTGTTTTTT.

The chain couples TRBV9 to TRBJ2-1, with no clear D. CDR1 and CDR2 (germline): SGDLS, YYNGEE. The ends were cut back, 0 bases at V and 10 bases at J, with 26 bases in the middle. There are 18 residues in the CDR3. The CDR3 is CASSVDSIIASKTWEQFF. CDR3 sequence (DNA): TGTGCCAGCAGCGTAGATAGCATAATCGCTAGTAAGACGTGGGAGCAGTTCTTC.